This T cell receptor beta chain was obtained from a study of cytomegalovirus exposure and HLA in healthy donors. General observations from the study: Prior analysis indicated that the majority of TCR beta V segments exhibited productivity approximately 87% or approximately 30% of the time.

The CDR3 is 15 amino acids. The germline gives CDR1 MGHRA, CDR2 YSYEKL. V shed 1 base and J shed 4 bases, with 13 bases lying between them. This clone was found once. What it binds is not known. The study ran its PCR with 60 Vbeta and 13 Jbeta primers. Sequencing was performed with immunoSEQ multiplex PCR; in TCRdb, only in-frame clones are kept and a portion is missing. The repertoire holds roughly 150,000 clones, with 84% as singletons. The J gene is TRBJ1-1, the V gene TRBV4-1; D is perhaps TRBD1 (6 bases). The sequenced sample was PBMCs. The receptor's source is a boy younger than 10 in good health and CMV-seronegative. The CDR3 protein is CASSQVGGRSTEAFF. In DNA form, the CDR3 reads TGCGCCAGCAGCCAAGTGGGGGGGCGGTCCACTGAAGCTTTCTTT.